This T cell receptor beta chain was identified in a study of CD8 T cells in cerebrospinal fluid in Alzheimer's disease. Study-wide results and caveats: Alzheimer's patients were not enriched for EBV-specific clones, which were not the most expanded. Expanded clones of at least 3% were commoner in Alzheimer's patients than healthy subjects.

Germline assignment: CDR1 MNHEY and CDR2 SVGEGT. CDR3 length: 15 residues. CSF cells underwent 10X single-cell V(D)J and 5' gene-expression profiling. TCRdb processed the 10x single-cell sequencing reads again and assigns one entry to each CDR3 protein, with no DNA. The listing records around 1,200 distinct CDR3 sequences. Participants were all in good physical condition and free of acute infection. This clonotype is deemed large by its frequency. Its antigen is currently unknown. The chain combines TRBV6-2 or TRBV6-3 with TRBJ2-1; TCRdb's assignment of TRBD2 cannot be checked, as there is no DNA. The source material was cerebrospinal fluid. This TCR came from a human donor in good health. This CDR3 is CASSPLGLAGNEQFF.